This is a list of T cell receptor beta chains from one sample in a study of cytomegalovirus exposure and HLA in healthy donors. TCRdb's table, derived via immunoSEQ multiplex PCR, lists solely in-frame clones and lacks some. The sample comprises under 250,000 clones, around nine tenths of which are singletons, and less than 3% rests with the top ten. Sequencing was performed on PBMCs. These receptors were collected from a man aged 18 to 29 in good health and CMV-seronegative. Both conserved end residues are part of each CDR3. The order of the fields is J gene, clone size, V gene, D gene, CDR3 DNA, CDR3 protein. The D gene is left open where the match is weak. Only part of the rows carry a size: once, few, many, or a class if the clone is expanded.

TRBJ1-1,-,TRBV6-1,TRBD1,TGTGCCAGCAGCACAGGGGGCGGGGCTGGAGCTTTCTTT,CASSTGGGAGAFF
TRBJ1-2,-,TRBV4-1,TRBD1,TGCGCCAGCAGCCAGGGACAGGGAAGCTATGGCTACACCTTC,CASSQGQGSYGYTF
TRBJ1-1,-,TRBV5-1,TRBD1,TGCGCCAGCAGCTTGGGGGCAGGGGGCTTGAACACTGAAGCTTTCTTT,CASSLGAGGLNTEAFF
TRBJ2-3,once,TRBV7-3,-,TGTGCCAGCACAGGGGGGAGGTTTGGCACAGATACGCAGTATTTT,CASTGGRFGTDTQYF
TRBJ2-3,-,TRBV28,-,TGTGCCAGCAGTTTGGGCAGGGGCACAGATACGCAGTATTTT,CASSLGRGTDTQYF
TRBJ2-7,-,TRBV4-2,-,TGTGCCAGCAGCCAATCAGAAGGTTGGGCTAGCGCCCACGAGCAGTACTTC,CASSQSEGWASAHEQYF
TRBJ1-1,-,TRBV27,-,TGTGCCAGCAGTTTAACAGGGATGGATACTGAAGCTTTCTTT,CASSLTGMDTEAFF
TRBJ1-2,-,TRBV2,TRBD1,TGTGCCAGCAGTGAACAGCAGGGGGACTATGGCTACACCTTC,CASSEQQGDYGYTF
TRBJ2-1,-,TRBV29-1,-,TGCAGCGTCAGCGGAGGTTCCTACAATGAGCAGTTCTTC,CSVSGGSYNEQFF
TRBJ2-7,-,TRBV6-5,TRBD1,TGTGCCAGCAGGACGGACAGGTTCACCTACGAGCAGTACTTC,CASRTDRFTYEQYF
TRBJ2-7,once,TRBV7-8,-,TGTGCCAGCAGCTCCCGGGACATTTCCTCTTACGAGCAGTACTTC,CASSSRDISSYEQYF
TRBJ1-2,-,TRBV12-5,TRBD1,TGTGCTAGTGGCGGACAGGGCGATGGCTACACCTTC,CASGGQGDGYTF
TRBJ2-1,once,TRBV7-2,TRBD2,TGTGCCAGCAGCTTAATGAGGGGACTAGCGGCTAGCAATGAGCAGTTCTTC,CASSLMRGLAASNEQFF
TRBJ2-2,-,TRBV6-1,TRBD2,TGTGCCAGCAGTGGCCTAGCGGGGCTCGGGGGGGAGCTGTTTTTT,CASSGLAGLGGELFF
TRBJ2-3,-,TRBV6-1,-,TGTGCCAGCAGTGAAAACGCTAGAGTGCCCACTCATACGCAGTATTTT,CASSENARVPTHTQYF
TRBJ2-5,-,TRBV7-2,-,TGTGCCAGCAGCGGGGGGGCCGCGGAGACCCAGTACTTC,CASSGGAAETQYF
TRBJ1-2,once,TRBV27,-,TGTGCCACACACGGAGGAAATGGCTACACCTTC,CATHGGNGYTF
TRBJ2-1,-,TRBV7-8,TRBD1,TGTGCCAGCAGAGATACAGGGGGCGCCTACAATGAGCAGTTCTTC,CASRDTGGAYNEQFF
TRBJ2-7,-,TRBV10-3,TRBD1,TGTGCCATCAGTGAGATAACAGGGGGCCTCTACGAGCAGTACTTC,CAISEITGGLYEQYF
TRBJ2-3,-,TRBV4-1,TRBD2,TGCGCCAGCAGCGGGAGACTAGCGGTGGACACAGATACGCAGTATTTT,CASSGRLAVDTDTQYF
TRBJ1-6,-,TRBV9,-,TGTGCCAGCAGCGTAGGGGGGGAGGGATATTCACCCCTCCACTTT,CASSVGGEGYSPLHF
TRBJ2-3,-,TRBV2,-,TGTGCCAGCAGTGAAGGACAAACCGACACAGATACGCAGTATTTT,CASSEGQTDTDTQYF
TRBJ2-3,-,TRBV27,TRBD2,TGTGCCAGCAGTTCTCTAGCGGGAGGCCCAGATACGCAGTATTTT,CASSSLAGGPDTQYF
TRBJ1-5,few,TRBV6-5,TRBD1,TGTGCCAGCAGTTTGAGGGGGCGGGAAGGCAATCAGCCCCAGCATTTT,CASSLRGREGNQPQHF
TRBJ2-1,once,TRBV28,TRBD2,TGTGCCAGCAGTCCTACTACTTCCGCTAGCGGGATTGAGCAGTTCTTC,CASSPTTSASGIEQFF
TRBJ1-6,-,TRBV21-1,-,TGTGCCAGCGTGAAGGGGTGGACAGGGTTCTCACCCCTCCACTTT,CASVKGWTGFSPLHF
TRBJ2-7,-,TRBV4-3,-,TGCGCCAGACCTGAGACTGCCACCTACGAGCAGTACTTC,CARPETATYEQYF
TRBJ1-5,-,TRBV6-5,-,TGTGCCAGCAGGGGGCAGCCCCTTGAGCCCCAGCATTTT,CASRGQPLEPQHF
TRBJ2-7,-,TRBV28,-,TGTGCCAGCACCAGTCTCGGGATCACAACGCCGTACTTC,CASTSLGITTPYF
TRBJ2-1,-,TRBV5-4,-,TGTGCCAGCAGCCGGGACTCAAAAGGCAATGAGCAGTTCTTC,CASSRDSKGNEQFF
TRBJ2-7,many,TRBV18,-,TGTGCCAGCTCACCTACACAGGGCTTTGCCTCCTACGAGCAGTACTTC,CASSPTQGFASYEQYF
TRBJ1-6,-,TRBV7-2,-,TGTGCCAGCAGCTTTTTCAGGGTCGGCAATTCACCCCTCCACTTT,CASSFFRVGNSPLHF
TRBJ1-5,-,TRBV6-5,-,TGTGCCAGCAGTTACTCGAGGCTTTTACAGCCCCAGCATTTT,CASSYSRLLQPQHF
TRBJ1-5,-,TRBV27,-,TGTGCCAGCAGTTCGACCCGGACGGACTATCAGCCCCAGCATTTT,CASSSTRTDYQPQHF
TRBJ1-1,-,TRBV5-1,-,TGCGCCAGCAGCCAGGGTGGCACTGAAGCTTTCTTT,CASSQGGTEAFF
TRBJ1-5,-,TRBV7-3,-,TGTGCCAGCGCTCTGGGGGCCAATCAGCCCCAGCATTTT,CASALGANQPQHF
TRBJ1-5,-,TRBV21-1,-,TGTGCCGGGAAACAGGGAGCACAGCCCCAGCATTTT,CAGKQGAQPQHF
TRBJ1-2,-,TRBV11-2,-,TGTGCCAGCAGCTTAGATCGTGGGCAGGGTATGGGCTACACCTTC,CASSLDRGQGMGYTF
TRBJ1-5,-,TRBV9,-,TGTGCCAGCAGCGTAGGCATAACGGGCAATCAGCCCCAGCATTTT,CASSVGITGNQPQHF
TRBJ2-3,-,TRBV2,-,TGTGCCAGCAGCTTCGAGAGAGTCACAGATACGCAGTATTTT,CASSFERVTDTQYF
TRBJ2-1,-,TRBV9,TRBD2,TGTGCCAGCAGCGTAGGACCAGCGGGACCCAGGAGCAATGAGCAGTTCTTC,CASSVGPAGPRSNEQFF
TRBJ1-4,-,TRBV10-3,-,TGTGCCATCAGATCAGGGACAACTAATGAAAAACTGTTTTTT,CAIRSGTTNEKLFF
TRBJ1-1,-,TRBV10-1,-,TGCGCCAGCAGTGTCGACATTTACACTGAAGCTTTCTTT,CASSVDIYTEAFF
TRBJ2-3,-,TRBV11-2,-,TGTGCCAGCAGCTTAGGCCCGCGAGGTTCCGATACGCAGTATTTT,CASSLGPRGSDTQYF
TRBJ2-7,-,TRBV5-1,-,TGCGCCAGCAGGAGGGGGACCACGTTGGACGAGCAGTACTTC,CASRRGTTLDEQYF
TRBJ1-2,-,TRBV7-3,-,TGTGCCAGCAGCCCAACCGGTTTTTTTAGGAGGGACCCACCTTGGGGCGGCTACACCTTC,CASSPTGFFRRDPPWGGYTF
TRBJ1-2,-,TRBV29-1,TRBD1,TGCAGCGTTACAATGCCGGGACAGGGGGCCCGTGGCTACACCTTC,CSVTMPGQGARGYTF
TRBJ1-4,-,TRBV7-9,TRBD1,TGTGCCAGCAGCAGGGACAGGGCGAGAGAAAAACTGTTTTTT,CASSRDRAREKLFF
TRBJ2-7,-,TRBV28,TRBD2,TGTGCCAGCGGCCTCCCCGGGACTACCTACGAGCAGTACTTC,CASGLPGTTYEQYF
TRBJ1-2,-,TRBV7-9,TRBD1,TGTGCCAGCAGCCTCCGACAGGGCGGAGATGGCTACACCTTC,CASSLRQGGDGYTF
TRBJ2-7,-,TRBV7-2,TRBD2,TGTGCCAGCAGCTTGGGACTAGGAGTCTCCGAGCAGTACTTC,CASSLGLGVSEQYF
TRBJ2-1,-,TRBV28,TRBD2,TGTGCCAGCAGTTTCCGGGGAGGGCCGATGGGTGAGCAGTTCTTC,CASSFRGGPMGEQFF
TRBJ2-7,-,TRBV5-1,TRBD2,TGCGCCAGCAGCTTGGGAAGCGGGGGGCCCTACGAGCAGTACTTC,CASSLGSGGPYEQYF